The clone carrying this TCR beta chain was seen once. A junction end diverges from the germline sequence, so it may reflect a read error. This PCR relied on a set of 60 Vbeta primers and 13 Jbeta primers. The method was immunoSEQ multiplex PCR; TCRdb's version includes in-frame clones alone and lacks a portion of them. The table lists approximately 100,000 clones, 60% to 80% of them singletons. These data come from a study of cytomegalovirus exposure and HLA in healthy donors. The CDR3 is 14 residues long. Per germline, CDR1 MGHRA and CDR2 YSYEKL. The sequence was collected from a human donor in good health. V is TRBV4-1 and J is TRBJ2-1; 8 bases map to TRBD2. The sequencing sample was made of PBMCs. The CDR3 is CASTQLAAHGEQFF. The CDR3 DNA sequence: TGCGCCAGCACCCAACTAGCGGCCCATGGGGAGCAGTTCTTC.